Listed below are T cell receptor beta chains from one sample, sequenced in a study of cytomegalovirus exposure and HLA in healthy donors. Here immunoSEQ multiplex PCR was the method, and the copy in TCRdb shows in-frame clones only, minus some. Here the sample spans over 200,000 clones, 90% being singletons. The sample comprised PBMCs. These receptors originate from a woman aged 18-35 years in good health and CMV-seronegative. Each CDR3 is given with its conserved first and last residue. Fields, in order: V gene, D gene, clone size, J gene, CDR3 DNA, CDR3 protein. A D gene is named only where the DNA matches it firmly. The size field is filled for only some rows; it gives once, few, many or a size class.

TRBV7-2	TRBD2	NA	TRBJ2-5	TGTGCCAGCAGCCTAAGCCTAGCGGGGGGGAGGGAGACCCAGTACTTC	CASSLSLAGGRETQYF
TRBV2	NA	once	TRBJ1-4	TGTGCCAGCAGAATCCCGCGGGATTCAGGAAATGAAAAACTGTTTTTT	CASRIPRDSGNEKLFF
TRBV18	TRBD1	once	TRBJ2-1	TGTGCCAGCTCACCGCAGAACAGGGGGCTGAATGAGCAGTTCTTC	CASSPQNRGLNEQFF
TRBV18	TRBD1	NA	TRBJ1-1	TGTGCCAGCTCACGGACAGGGGGCCGGGATCCTGAAGCTTTCTTT	CASSRTGGRDPEAFF
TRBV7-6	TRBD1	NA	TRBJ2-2	TGTGCCAGCAGCTTAGCTGGGACAGACACCGGGGAGCTGTTTTTT	CASSLAGTDTGELFF
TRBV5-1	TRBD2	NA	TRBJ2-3	TGCGCCAGCAGCTTGGAACTAGCGGTGGGCACAGATACGCAGTATTTT	CASSLELAVGTDTQYF
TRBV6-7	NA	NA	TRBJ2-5	TGTGCCAGCAACATCCCCGAGGCCCCCGTCGAGACCCAGTACTTC	CASNIPEAPVETQYF
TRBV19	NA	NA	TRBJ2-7	TGTGCCAGTAGTATATCCCCGGACAGCTACGAGCAGTACTTC	CASSISPDSYEQYF
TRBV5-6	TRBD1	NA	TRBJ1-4	TGTGCCAGCACCCTATGGTGGGACAGGCCTGAAAAACTGTTTTTT	CASTLWWDRPEKLFF
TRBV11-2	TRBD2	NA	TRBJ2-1	TGTGCCAGCAGCTTAGTATTAGGGCTAGCGGGGGGGGATGAGCAGTTCTTC	CASSLVLGLAGGDEQFF
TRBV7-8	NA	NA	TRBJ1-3	TGTGCCAGCAGCTTAGTCATGGAGGGTTTGGGGAACACCATATATTTT	CASSLVMEGLGNTIYF
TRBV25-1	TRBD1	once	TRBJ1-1	TGTGCCAGCAAGGGACAGGGGAGACCTGAAGCTTTCTTT	CASKGQGRPEAFF
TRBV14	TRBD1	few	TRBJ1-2	TGTGCCAGCAGCCGGGACAGGGTAATCTATGGCTACACCTTC	CASSRDRVIYGYTF
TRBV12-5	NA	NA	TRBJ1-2	TGTGCTAGTGGCCCAAACGGACAGAACTATGGCTACACCTTC	CASGPNGQNYGYTF
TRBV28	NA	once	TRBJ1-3	TGTGCCAGCAGTTTATGGGCCTCTGGAAACACCATATATTTT	CASSLWASGNTIYF
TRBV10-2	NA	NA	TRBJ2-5	TGCGCCAGCAGACAGGGCCGGGAGACCCAGTACTTC	CASRQGRETQYF
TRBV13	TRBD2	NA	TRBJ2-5	TGTGCCAGCAGCGTCGGGACTAGCGGGGGGGCCCGCCAAGAGACCCAGTACTTC	CASSVGTSGGARQETQYF
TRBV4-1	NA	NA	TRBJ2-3	TGCGCCAGCAGCCAAAATCCTACAGGGTTGGGGACAGATACGCAGTATTTT	CASSQNPTGLGTDTQYF
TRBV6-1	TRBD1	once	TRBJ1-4	TGTGCCAGCAGTGGGAGGACAGGGATTAATTCTAATGAAAAACTGTTTTTT	CASSGRTGINSNEKLFF
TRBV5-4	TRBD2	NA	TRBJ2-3	TGTGCCAGCAGCTCGAACGGGGGGGAAGATACGCAGTATTTT	CASSSNGGEDTQYF
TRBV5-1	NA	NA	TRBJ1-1	TGCGCCAGCAGCTTTGCCCTTGGGGAGACTGAAGCTTTCTTT	CASSFALGETEAFF
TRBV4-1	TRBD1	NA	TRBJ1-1	TGCGCCAGCAGCCAAGATGAAGGGACAGTCACTGAAGCTTTCTTT	CASSQDEGTVTEAFF
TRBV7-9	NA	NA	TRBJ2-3	TGTGCCAGCAGCTTAGTCAGGGGCGAGACAGATACGCAGTATTTT	CASSLVRGETDTQYF
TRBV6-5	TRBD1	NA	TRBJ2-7	TGTGCCAGCAGACAGGGGAGAGTCAACGAGCAGTACTTC	CASRQGRVNEQYF